This T cell receptor beta chain was recovered during a study of blood T cell repertoires in COVID-19. Across the study: Material from acute and convalescent COVID-19 was sourced from the United States, Italy and Spain. The cDNA or gDNA used as material had been derived from T cells, B-cell-depleted T cells, or PBMCs.

In the authors' workflow: Amplified reference gene primers provided the basis for estimating nucleated cell counts. Measured with immunoSEQ multiplex PCR; TCRdb has only the in-frame clones, and not every one. V and J calls and clone size are those listed in that table; D and trimming were worked out from the DNA. Among 150,000 to 200,000 clones listed, 80% to 90% were seen once. CDR1 and CDR2 (germline): SGHTA, FQGNSA. V lost 0 bases to trimming and J lost 6 bases, with 12 bases between them. This CDR3 spans 14 amino acids. The rearrangement links TRBV7-2 to TRBJ2-7; TRBD1 is a possible D gene (6 bases). What was sequenced was peripheral blood. The origin of this receptor is a man in his fifties with active or convalescent COVID-19. The CDR3 reads CASSLAGQGTEQYF. CDR3 in DNA: TGTGCCAGCAGCTTAGCGGGTCAGGGGACCGAGCAGTACTTC. Variable domain in full (rest from reference TRBV7-2 and TRBJ2-7): GAGVSQSPSNKVTEKGKDVELRCDPISGHTALYWYRQSLGQGLEFLIYFQGNSAPDKSGLPSDRFSAERTGGSVSTLTIQRTQQEDSAVYLCASSLAGQGTEQYFGPGTRLTVT.